This entry lists 19 T cell receptor beta chains sequenced from one sample in a study of T-cell reconstitution after alpha-beta-depleted transplantation in children. Preparation of the TCRbeta library was carried out with unique molecular identifiers. TCRdb itself ran the PCR reads through MiXCR, one entry per CDR3 protein. The sample has approximately 400,000 distinct CDR3 sequences, around 15% seen once. The sample consisted of PBMCs, mostly from graft donor cells, taken 360 days after TCRalphabeta/CD19-depleted stem cell transplant. These receptors came from a boy under two years old who had a stem cell transplant for Wiskott-Aldrich syndrome, so the T cells may come from the graft donor.

This chain links TRBV7-2 with TRBJ2-7; 8 bases are shared with TRBD2. Unmatched junction bases numbered 9, after V lost 2 bases and J lost 6 bases. CDR1 is SGHTA, CDR2 FQGNSA, per germline. This CDR3 is built from 15 residues. The CDR3 sequence: CASSLFSGNGTEQYF. CDR3 nucleotide sequence: TGTGCCAGCAGCTTATTTAGCGGGAACGGGACCGAGCAGTACTTC.

This clonotype has only a few counts. The gene calls are TRBV2 and TRBJ2-1; possibly TRBD1 or TRBD2 for D (6 bases each). The germline gives CDR1 SNHLY, CDR2 FYNNEI. This CDR3 is built from 15 residues. V was trimmed by 6 bases and J by 0 bases, leaving 12 bases between them. The CDR3 region has the DNA TGTGCCAGCAGGGGGGGCCCGAGCTCCTACAATGAGCAGTTCTTC. Its translation is CASRGGPSSYNEQFF.

In this sample, this clonotype turned up a few times. V and J are TRBV11-1 and TRBJ2-1; D perhaps matches TRBD1 (5 bases). Per the germline V gene, CDR1 is SGHAT and CDR2 is FQDESV (reference sequence). Between the trimmed V and J ends, which lost 6 bases and 2 bases, there was a span of 26 bases. The CDR3 has 19 residues. As DNA, the CDR3 is TGTGCCAGCAGTCTAACGGCGCTGGGGCAGCCCAGAACCTACAATGAGCAGTTCTTC. Amino acid sequence: CASSLTALGQPRTYNEQFF.

This clonotype occurred many times. The J gene is TRBJ2-5, the V gene TRBV7-9; D gene unclear. V dropped 5 bases and J dropped 1 base, with 14 bases sitting between them. Germline lookup yields CDR1 SEHNR and CDR2 FQNEAQ (reference sequence). The CDR3 sequence is 15 residues long. This chain's CDR3 is CASSDLEWVQETQYF. In DNA, the CDR3 is TGTGCCAGCAGCGACTTGGAATGGGTCCAAGAGACCCAGTACTTC.

There are many counts of this clonotype. The chain carries TRBV7-7 and TRBJ2-5; D may match TRBD1 or TRBD2 (6 bases each). Germline V gene lookup returns CDR1 SSHAT and CDR2 FNYEAQ (reference sequence). V dropped 3 bases and J dropped 4 bases, with 9 bases sitting between them. This CDR3 contains 13 residues. The CDR3 nucleotides are TGTGCCAGCAGCTTCACGGGGGCAGAGACCCAGTACTTC. Protein sequence: CASSFTGAETQYF.

The chain has TRBV18 and TRBJ2-1; TRBD2 aligns across 14 bases. After removal of 7 bases from V and 9 bases from J, the junction contained 8 bases not matched to a gene. This CDR3 has 15 amino acids. The V gene's germline CDR1 is KGHSH and CDR2 LQKENI. CDR3 sequence: CASFLGLAGEGEQFF. As DNA, the CDR3 is TGTGCCAGCTTTTTGGGACTAGCGGGAGAAGGTGAGCAGTTCTTC.

The CDR3 here is CASSLFGGHSYEQYF. For the CDR3, the DNA is TGTGCCAGCAGCTTATTCGGGGGGCACTCCTACGAGCAGTACTTC. The chain has TRBV11-2 and TRBJ2-7; D possibly corresponds to TRBD2 (7 bases). V dropped 2 bases and J dropped 0 bases, with 11 bases sitting between them. The CDR3 runs to 15 residues. Germline CDR1 and CDR2: SGHAT and FQNNGV.

This clonotype was recorded a few times. This chain uses TRBV7-9 with TRBJ2-3; the match to TRBD2 covers 11 bases. The germline V gene has CDR1 SEHNR and CDR2 FQNEAQ (reference sequence). Trimming at V came to 4 bases and at J to 3 bases, leaving 9 bases not matched to a gene. CDR3 length: 17 amino acids. DNA of the CDR3: TGTGCCAGCAGCTCTCCGGGACTAGCGGTGGGAACAGATACGCAGTATTTT. Its translation is CASSSPGLAVGTDTQYF.

This rearrangement joins TRBV5-1 to TRBJ2-1, with D unresolved. Trimming stripped 0 bases from V and 4 bases from J, with 17 bases between. CDR1 SGHRS and CDR2 YFSETQ come from the germline V gene. This CDR3 comprises 17 residues. CDR3 coding DNA: TGCGCCAGCAGCTTGGTCGGAAGGACCCCTTTGTACAATGAGCAGTTCTTC. The encoded protein is CASSLVGRTPLYNEQFF.

The rearrangement links TRBV6-5 to TRBJ2-2; TRBD2 matches at 9 bases. Trimming cost V 1 base and J 8 bases; bases outside gene matches: 14. Germline loops: CDR1 MNHEY, CDR2 SVGAGI. CDR3 length: 18 amino acids. CDR3 loop: CASSYFHGGGAAGGELFF. As DNA, the CDR3 is TGTGCCAGCAGTTACTTCCATGGCGGGGGGGCCGCAGGGGGGGAGCTGTTTTTT.

This chain joins TRBV21-1 and TRBJ2-3. TRBV21-1 is designated a pseudogene. The length of the CDR3 is 14 residues. The CDR3 nucleotides read TGTGCCAGCAGCCCGATCAGGCGTAAGGATACGCAGTATTTT. This codes for CASSPIRRKDTQYF.

This chain connects TRBV5-1 to TRBJ2-5, with 9 bases aligning to TRBD2. Per germline, CDR1 SGHRS and CDR2 YFSETQ. The CDR3 totals 16 residues. V gave up 0 bases and J gave up 3 bases; unmatched junction bases: 6. The CDR3, as DNA: TGCGCCAGCAGCTTGGAATGGCGGGGGGGAGAAGAGACCCAGTACTTC. Amino acid sequence: CASSLEWRGGEETQYF.

This clonotype occurred many times. The junction departs from the called germline gene at one end, perhaps through a read error. The CDR3: CASSLAYNEQFF. CDR3 nucleotides: TGCGCCAGCAGCTTGGCCTACAATGAGCAGTTCTTC. This chain connects TRBV7-9 to TRBJ2-1; no clear D gene. Germline CDR1 and CDR2: SEHNR and FQNEAQ (reference sequence). The CDR3 runs 12 residues.

The chain is built from TRBV6-2 or TRBV6-3 and TRBJ2-7, with 8 bases lining up with TRBD1. The CDR3 runs to 16 residues. V was clipped by 3 bases and J by 5 bases; unmatched bases: 12. Germline CDR1 and CDR2: MNHEY and SVGEGT. For the CDR3, the DNA is TGTGCCAGCAGTTATAACCGGGACAGGTTCTTGGACGAGCAGTACTTC. Its protein product is CASSYNRDRFLDEQYF.

A few counts support this clonotype. The chain employs TRBV28 and TRBJ2-7, with a weak D call TRBD2 (5 bases). With 4 bases removed from V and 5 bases from J, the gap between germline ends came to 12 bases. The CDR3 loop spans 13 amino acids. CDR1 is MDHEN and CDR2 is SYDVKM in the germline V gene. This CDR3 is CASSSERINEQYF. DNA of the CDR3: TGTGCCAGCAGTTCCGAGCGGATCAACGAGCAGTACTTC. The full variable domain, completed using reference TRBV28 and TRBJ2-7, is DVKVTQSSRYLVKRTGEKVFLECVQDMDHENMFWYRQDPGLGLRLIYFSYDVKMKEKGDIPEGYSVSREKKERFSLILESASTNQTSMYLCASSSERINEQYFGPGTRLTVT.

This sequence joins TRBV10-3 and TRBJ2-2; D is uncertain. Deletions cut 6 bases from V and 4 bases from J, with 12 bases between. Germline V lookup: CDR1 ENHRY, CDR2 SYGVKD. The CDR3 consists of 14 residues. CDR3 sequence: CAIRPRPFTGELFF. The CDR3 DNA reads TGTGCCATCAGACCTCGGCCATTCACCGGGGAGCTGTTTTTT.

This clonotype was seen only a few times. The chain joins TRBV4-2 to TRBJ2-7; D unresolved. Germline CDR1 is LGHNA and CDR2 is YNFKEQ. This CDR3 is built from 14 residues. The ends were cut back, 4 bases at V and 2 bases at J, with 12 bases in the middle. CDR3 bases: TGTGCCAGCAGCCCTGGAGCCAGCGCCTACGAGCAGTACTTC. Translated: CASSPGASAYEQYF.

This clonotype was detected a few times. The gene calls are TRBV29-1 and TRBJ2-3; 10 bases line up with TRBD1. This CDR3 is 16 amino acids long. V gave up 4 bases and J gave up 1 base; unmatched junction bases: 8. Germline V gives CDR1 SQVTM, CDR2 ANQGSEA. The CDR3 sequence is CSVVPGQGVRTDTQYF. In nucleotides, the CDR3 is TGCAGCGTTGTTCCCGGACAGGGGGTCCGCACAGATACGCAGTATTTT.

The chain couples TRBV4-1 to TRBJ2-1; 9 bases map to TRBD1. Germline V gene data show CDR1 as MGHRA and CDR2 as YSYEKL. With V trimmed by 4 bases and J by 4 bases, 17 bases remained unmatched. The CDR3 contains 19 residues. The CDR3, as DNA: TGCGCCAGCAGCCTAGACGTACCGGGACAGGGTCGAGTATACAATGAGCAGTTCTTC. Its protein is CASSLDVPGQGRVYNEQFF.